The table lists the clone carrying this T cell receptor beta chain with many counts. Its antigen is not known. The data are from a study of Graves' ophthalmopathy and Graves' hyperthyroidism. The sequenced template was RNA, covering the TCR beta CDR3 region. HTBI-primed RT-PCR formed the first round, and a multiplex PCR formed the second. One entry per CDR3 protein results from TCRdb running MiXCR on the multiplex PCR reads. The profile covers 340,000 or so distinct CDR3 sequences, with roughly 15% appearing a single time and roughly an eighth taken by the ten largest. The starting material, around 9.3 ml of fresh peripheral blood, provided the PBMCs. Study observations and caveats: Blood repertoires reportedly contained most expanded thyroid clonotypes above 0.001 frequency. The model predicted progression of ophthalmopathy with a sensitivity of about 70%, and its specificity was around 72%. Ophthalmopathy versus stable hyperthyroidism: 13-signature model gave just under 90% sensitivity, roughly 81% specificity.

The CDR3 is made up of 12 amino acids. V was shortened by 4 bases and J by 7 bases, with 8 bases between the two germline ends. Germline V CDR1 and CDR2: MNHEY, SVGAGI. Sequenced input: peripheral blood. This receptor was obtained from an adult man with Graves' ophthalmopathy. The chain uses TRBV6-5 and TRBJ1-5; unclear D gene. CDR3 residues: CASSSGNQPQHF. The CDR3 coding sequence is TGTGCCAGCAGTTCTGGGAACCAGCCCCAGCATTTT.